This passage covers 19 T cell receptor beta chains from one sample sequenced in a study of early T cells in non-severe SARS-CoV-2 infection. Each CDR3 protein is one row after TCRdb ran MiXCR on the 5' RACE reads. The data hold about 70,000 distinct CDR3 sequences, with 10% observed a single time. The source was whole blood, collected at baseline. All receptors derive from an adult who was a healthcare worker with PCR-confirmed SARS-CoV-2 infection or an uninfected control (not recorded which).

This chain joins TRBV7-9 and TRBJ2-7, with a tentative D call TRBD2 (6 bases). The CDR3 runs to 16 residues. Germline V gene sequence: CDR1 SEHNR, CDR2 FQNEAQ (reference sequence). Trimming removed 4 bases at V and 7 bases at J, with 23 bases between. The CDR3 reads CASSSPRGTEAREQYF. The CDR3 DNA reads as TGTGCCAGCAGCTCCCCCCGCGGGACTGAGGCCCGGGAGCAGTACTTC.

This clonotype showed up many times. CDR3 in amino acids: CATSDFTGEQFF. The CDR3 bases are TGTGCCACCAGTGATTTTACAGGGGAGCAGTTCTTC. This chain joins TRBV24-1 and TRBJ2-1, with a possible D match to TRBD1 (6 bases). V was clipped by 1 base and J by 10 bases, with 7 bases between them. The germline CDR1 and CDR2 sequences are KGHDR and SFDVKD. The CDR3 consists of 12 residues.

This rearrangement joins TRBV7-2 to TRBJ2-7, with 11 positions matching TRBD1. The CDR3 is 15 residues long. V was pared by 3 bases and J by 3 bases, with 4 bases of the junction left unmatched. Per the germline V gene, CDR1 is SGHTA and CDR2 is FQGNSA. In DNA form, the CDR3 reads TGTGCCAGCAGCTTGGGACAGGGGGGCCTCTACGAGCAGTACTTC. Protein: CASSLGQGGLYEQYF.

This clonotype was counted between two and nine times. The V gene is TRBV7-2, the J gene TRBJ1-6; D is possibly TRBD1 (5 bases). This CDR3 is built from 16 residues. The germline V gene has CDR1 SGHTA and CDR2 FQGNSA. V was cut by 6 bases and J by 0 bases, with 12 bases left in between. The CDR3 coding sequence is TGTGCCAGCAGTAGGGACGGCAGCTCCTATAATTCACCCCTCCACTTT. It is translated as CASSRDGSSYNSPLHF.

This chain joins TRBV6-5 and TRBJ1-3; D gene unclear. Per the germline V gene, CDR1 is MNHEY and CDR2 is SVGAGI. Trimming took off 2 bases at V and 8 bases at J, with 10 bases between the two ends. The CDR3 consists of 13 residues. The CDR3 spells CASSYAYSDTIYF. Here the CDR3 DNA reads TGTGCCAGCAGTTACGCGTACTCTGACACCATATATTTT.

This clonotype was counted at least ten times. This sequence joins TRBV7-9 and TRBJ2-7; D might be TRBD2 (6 bases). With 6 bases removed from V and 6 bases from J, the gap between germline ends came to 24 bases. This CDR3 spans 16 amino acids. In germline, CDR1 is SEHNR, CDR2 FQNEAQ (reference sequence). Here the CDR3 reads CASSFETGADFSEQYF. DNA of the CDR3: TGTGCCAGCAGTTTTGAAACGGGAGCGGATTTCTCCGAGCAGTACTTC. Together with reference TRBV7-9 and TRBJ2-7, the CDR3 gives the full variable domain: DTGVSQNPRHKITKRGQNVTFRCDPISEHNRLYWYRQTLGQGPEFLTYFQNEAQLEKSRLLSDRFSAERPKGSFSTLEIQRTEQGDSAMYLCASSFETGADFSEQYFGPGTRLTVT.

This clonotype was observed many times. The chain recombines TRBV20-1 with TRBJ2-7, with 12 bases identical to TRBD2. Germline V lookup: CDR1 DFQATT, CDR2 SNEGSKA (reference sequence). This CDR3 contains 15 residues. J gave up 2 bases and V 4 bases, and 6 bases lay outside the gene matches. The CDR3 is CSAKGLAGFAYEQYF. DNA of the CDR3: TGCAGTGCTAAAGGACTAGCGGGATTCGCCTACGAGCAGTACTTC.

The chain employs TRBV28 and TRBJ2-1; 7 nucleotides match TRBD1. CDR3 length equals 14 residues. After removal of 8 bases from V and 0 bases from J, the junction contained 4 bases not matched to a gene. CDR1 is MDHEN and CDR2 is SYDVKM in the germline V gene. In DNA form, the CDR3 reads TGTGCCAGCCGGGACAGAAGCTCCTACAATGAGCAGTTCTTC. Translated, it gives CASRDRSSYNEQFF.

At least ten counts were recorded for this clonotype. The chain links TRBV18 to TRBJ2-7; unclear D gene. Trimming stripped 2 bases from V and 4 bases from J, with 9 bases between. Germline V gene lookup returns CDR1 KGHSH and CDR2 LQKENI. This CDR3 has 13 amino acids. CDR3: CASSPVEQYEQYF. The CDR3 DNA reads TGTGCCAGCTCACCAGTAGAACAGTACGAGCAGTACTTC. The variable domain in full, with the rest retrieved from reference TRBV18 and TRBJ2-7, is NAGVMQNPRHLVRRRGQEARLRCSPMKGHSHVYWYRQLPEEGLKFMVYLQKENIIDESGMPKERFSAEFPKEGPSILRIQQVVRGDSAAYFCASSPVEQYEQYFGPGTRLTVT.

The table lists this clonotype with many counts. CDR3 in DNA: TGTGCCAGCAGCTTGTTGACAGCGAACACTGAAGCTTTCTTT. It is translated as CASSLLTANTEAFF. The chain uses TRBV5-5 and TRBJ1-1, with D perhaps matching TRBD1 (5 bases). This CDR3 has 14 residues. The V end lost 1 base, the J end lost 1 base, and 8 bases lay between the germline ends. Germline lookup yields CDR1 SGHKS and CDR2 YYEKEE (reference sequence).

This clonotype was counted only a few times. The V and J genes are TRBV5-1 and TRBJ2-5, with a possible D match to TRBD1 (6 bases). This CDR3 region has 15 residues. The germline V and J ends were trimmed by 1 base and 5 bases, with 15 bases remaining between them. Germline CDR1 SGHRS, CDR2 YFSETQ. This chain's CDR3 is CASSLFRGSGETQYF. The CDR3 DNA reads TGCGCCAGCAGCTTGTTTAGGGGGTCAGGGGAGACCCAGTACTTC.

This chain links TRBV18 with TRBJ2-7, with D possibly TRBD1 on 6 matching bases. The germline V gene encodes CDR1 KGHSH and CDR2 LQKENI. The CDR3 runs 15 residues. The V and J ends lost 3 bases and 7 bases respectively, with 19 bases between them. The CDR3 spells CASSPRAQGKEEQYF. DNA for the CDR3: TGTGCCAGCTCACCCCGGGCACAGGGTAAGGAAGAGCAGTACTTC.

This clonotype came up many times. The rearrangement joins TRBV6-5 to TRBJ2-2, with D perhaps matching TRBD1 (5 bases). Germline CDR1 MNHEY, CDR2 SVGAGI. The CDR3 length is 14 residues. V was pared by 10 bases and J by 1 base, with 13 bases between. This CDR3 is CAIPKQGNTGELFF. CDR3 nucleotides: TGTGCCATCCCAAAGCAGGGGAACACCGGGGAGCTGTTTTTT.

V gene TRBV3-1 combines with J gene TRBJ2-3; D remains ambiguous. With 2 bases removed from V and 3 bases from J, the gap between germline ends came to 9 bases. The length of the CDR3 is 14 residues. Per the germline V gene, CDR1 is LGHDT and CDR2 is YNNKEL (reference sequence). Here the CDR3 reads CASSQRAGTDTQYF. Here the CDR3 DNA reads TGTGCCAGCAGCCAACGAGCCGGGACAGATACGCAGTATTTT.

The sample holds many counts of this clonotype. The rearrangement uses TRBV9 and TRBJ2-7; D might be TRBD1 (5 bases). CDR3 length: 14 amino acids. The V gene lost 0 bases and the J gene lost 2 bases, with 9 bases spanning the gap. CDR1 and CDR2 (germline): SGDLS, YYNGEE. The CDR3 reads CASSVDDSAYEQYF. Here the CDR3 DNA reads TGTGCCAGCAGCGTAGATGACAGTGCCTACGAGCAGTACTTC.

This clonotype was observed a handful of times. This chain connects TRBV20-1 to TRBJ2-3; possibly TRBD2 for D (5 bases). Germline V lookup: CDR1 DFQATT, CDR2 SNEGSKA (reference sequence). The germline V and J ends were trimmed by 5 bases and 2 bases, with 8 bases remaining between them. The CDR3 is 12 residues long. The CDR3 sequence: CSAATNTDTQYF. CDR3 in DNA: TGCAGTGCTGCGACTAACACAGATACGCAGTATTTT.

This clonotype has a handful of counts. Its ends do not fully match the called genes, so a read error is possible. The chain recombines TRBV9 with TRBJ2-2, with D unclear. The CDR3 contains 18 residues. Germline lookup yields CDR1 SGDLS and CDR2 YYNGEE. The CDR3 is CANSVGEWAVGYTGELFF. Written as DNA, the CDR3 is TGTGCCAACAGCGTAGGAGAATGGGCAGTTGGTTACACCGGGGAGCTGTTTTTT.

This clonotype was seen ten or more times. The chain carries TRBV18 and TRBJ2-7; 10 bases fit TRBD2. The germline V gene encodes CDR1 KGHSH and CDR2 LQKENI. The J segment lost 3 bases and the V segment lost 2 bases, leaving 1 base of the junction unmatched. The CDR3 length is 14 residues. In DNA form, the CDR3 reads TGTGCCAGCTCACCAGGGACTAGCGACTACGAGCAGTACTTC. Translation gives CASSPGTSDYEQYF.

The chain joins TRBV4-2 to TRBJ2-7; 7 bases are shared with TRBD1. Germline V gene sequence: CDR1 LGHNA, CDR2 YNFKEQ. The J segment lost 3 bases and the V segment lost 0 bases, leaving 8 bases of the junction unmatched. The CDR3 runs 16 residues. CDR3 coding DNA: TGTGCCAGCAGCCAAGACGTATCGGGACAGCGCTACGAGCAGTACTTC. It codes for CASSQDVSGQRYEQYF.